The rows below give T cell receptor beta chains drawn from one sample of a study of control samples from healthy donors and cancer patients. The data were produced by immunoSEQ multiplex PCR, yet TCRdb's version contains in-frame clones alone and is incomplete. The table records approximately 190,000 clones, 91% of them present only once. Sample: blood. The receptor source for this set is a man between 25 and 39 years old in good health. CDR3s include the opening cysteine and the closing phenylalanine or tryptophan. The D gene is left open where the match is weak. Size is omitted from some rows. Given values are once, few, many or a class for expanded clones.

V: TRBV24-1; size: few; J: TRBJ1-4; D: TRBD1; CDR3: CATSDGGQAGKLFF; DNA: TGTGCCACCAGTGATGGGGGACAGGCTGGAAAACTGTTTTTT
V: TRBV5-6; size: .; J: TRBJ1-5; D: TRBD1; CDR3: CASSLTGDQPQHF; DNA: TGTGCCAGCAGCTTGACAGGGGATCAGCCCCAGCATTTT
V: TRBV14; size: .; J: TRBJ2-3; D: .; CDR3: CASSQLMGMLDTQYF; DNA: TGTGCCAGCAGCCAACTGATGGGGATGTTAGATACGCAGTATTTT
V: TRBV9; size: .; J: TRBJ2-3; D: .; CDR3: CASSANLGGRWDTQYF; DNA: TGTGCCAGCAGCGCCAACCTAGGGGGTCGATGGGATACGCAGTATTTT
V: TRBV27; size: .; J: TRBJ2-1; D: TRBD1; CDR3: CASSPKWDRAYNEQFF; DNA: TGTGCCAGCAGTCCGAAGTGGGACAGGGCTTACAATGAGCAGTTCTTC
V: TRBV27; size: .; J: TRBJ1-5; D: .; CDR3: CASSLSSNQPQHF; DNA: TGTGCCAGCAGTTTGTCCAGCAATCAGCCCCAGCATTTT
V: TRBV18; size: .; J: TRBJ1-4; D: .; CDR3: CASSPQDMGEKLFF; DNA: TGTGCCAGCTCACCACAGGACATGGGTGAAAAACTGTTTTTT
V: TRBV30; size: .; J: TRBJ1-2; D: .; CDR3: CAWSVLTRCYGYTF; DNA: TGTGCCTGGAGTGTACTAACCAGGTGCTATGGCTACACCTTC
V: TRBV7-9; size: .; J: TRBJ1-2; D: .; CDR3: CASTETEQYGYTF; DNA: TGTGCCAGCACCGAGACAGAGCAATATGGCTACACCTTC
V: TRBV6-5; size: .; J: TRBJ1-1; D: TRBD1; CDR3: CASRGTGVAEAFF; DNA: TGTGCCAGCAGAGGTACAGGGGTGGCTGAAGCTTTCTTT
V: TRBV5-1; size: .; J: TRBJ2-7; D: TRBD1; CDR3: CASKTTGTGLYEQYF; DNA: TGCGCCAGCAAGACGACCGGGACAGGGCTTTACGAGCAGTACTTC
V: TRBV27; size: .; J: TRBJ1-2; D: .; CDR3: CASQPRGGNYGYTF; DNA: TGTGCCAGCCAGCCGCGGGGGGGAAATTATGGCTACACCTTC
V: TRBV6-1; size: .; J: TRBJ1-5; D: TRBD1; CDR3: CASSEFRDRGLQPQHF; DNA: TGTGCCAGCAGTGAATTCCGGGACAGGGGGCTTCAGCCCCAGCATTTT
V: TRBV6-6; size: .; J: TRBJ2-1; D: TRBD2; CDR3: CASSHDGTSSNEQFF; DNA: TGTGCCAGCAGTCATGACGGGACTAGCTCCAATGAGCAGTTCTTC
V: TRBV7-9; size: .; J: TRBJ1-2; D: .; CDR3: CASSLAVHNYGYTF; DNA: TGTGCCAGCAGCTTAGCAGTTCATAACTATGGCTACACCTTC